This T cell receptor (beta chain) was captured in a study of blood T cell repertoires in COVID-19. Study as a whole: Whether acute or convalescent, the COVID-19 samples came from the United States, Italy and Spain.

Profiled with immunoSEQ multiplex PCR; TCRdb holds only in-frame clones, not every one. The sample has about 320,000 clones; 65% to 90% are singletons. Germline V CDR1 and CDR2: SNHLY, FYNNEI. The CDR3 is 11 residues long. Trimming took off 7 bases at V and 3 bases at J, with 6 bases between the two ends. The sequencing sample was made of PBMCs or T cells enriched from blood (not recorded which). V is TRBV2 and J is TRBJ1-1, with unresolved D. The sequence was obtained from a woman between 18 and 29 years old who had recovered from COVID-19. The CDR3 is CASNPDTEAFF. CDR3 bases: TGTGCCAGCAATCCGGACACTGAAGCTTTCTTT.